This T cell receptor beta chain came from a study of OX40 agonist ivuxolimab in advanced cancers. Study background: Subjects had a mean age of 60 years, with a range of 23 to 79; around 84% were male.

As to this clone: Its specificity is unknown.

The V end lost 4 bases, the J end lost 5 bases, and 11 bases lay between the germline ends. The CDR3 sequence is 13 residues long. Germline CDR1 and CDR2: SNHLY and FYNNEI. Study-level results: Clonal expansion was among the lowest in partial responders at 0.1-3.0 mg/kg, especially CD8+. Doses of 0.1 to 3.0 mg/kg were accompanied by clonal expansion of CD4+ and CD8+ blood T cells by week 6.

Some clones are missing from TCRdb's copy, which holds only in-frame ones; the method was immunoSEQ multiplex PCR. The sample has fewer than 85,000 clones, approximately 82% seen once. This sample comprised CD4+ or CD8+ T cells sorted from blood, obtained in a trial of the OX40 agonist ivuxolimab. The TCR comes from an adult with an advanced solid tumor such as melanoma, head and neck, liver or kidney cancer. The rearrangement links TRBV2 to TRBJ1-2; D is possibly TRBD1 (6 bases). CDR3 residues: CASSVSRGYGYTF. The CDR3 bases are TGTGCCAGCAGTGTTAGCAGGGGATATGGCTACACCTTC.